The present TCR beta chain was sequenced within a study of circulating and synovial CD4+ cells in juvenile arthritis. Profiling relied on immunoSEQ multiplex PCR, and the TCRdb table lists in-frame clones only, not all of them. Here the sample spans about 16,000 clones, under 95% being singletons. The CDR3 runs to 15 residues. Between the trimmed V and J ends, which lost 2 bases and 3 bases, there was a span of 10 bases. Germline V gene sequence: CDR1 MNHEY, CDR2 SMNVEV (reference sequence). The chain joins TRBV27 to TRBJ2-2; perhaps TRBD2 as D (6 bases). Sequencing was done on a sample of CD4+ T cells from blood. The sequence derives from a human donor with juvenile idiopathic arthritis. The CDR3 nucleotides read TGTGCCAGCAGTTTAGAGGGACTTCACACCGGGGAGCTGTTTTTT. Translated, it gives CASSLEGLHTGELFF.